The clone carrying this TCR beta chain was recorded a few times. The second PCR ran about 7 to 12 cycles with a sample-barcoded 5' primer and J-beta primers. TCRdb re-called the 5' RACE reads with MiXCR, one entry per CDR3 protein. The table lists hundreds of thousands of distinct CDR3 sequences, around 50% of them singletons, with about 13% in the top ten. This sample is part of a study of blood T cells in healthy people across ages. Between the trimmed V and J ends, which lost 6 bases and 2 bases, there was a span of 17 bases. This CDR3 is built from 16 residues. CDR1 is MNHEY, CDR2 SMNVEV, per germline (reference sequence).

The rearrangement joins TRBV27 to TRBJ2-4, with D possibly being TRBD1 (6 bases). The material sequenced was blood. The receptor's source is an elderly woman in good health. The DNA of the CDR3 is TGTGCCAGCAGCCGGCCGAACAGGGTTTCCAAAAACATTCAGTACTTC. Its translation is CASSRPNRVSKNIQYF.